This T cell receptor beta chain was found in a study of cytomegalovirus exposure and HLA in healthy donors. The CDR3 is made up of 14 amino acids. Trimming at V came to 5 bases and at J to 10 bases, leaving 12 bases not matched to a gene. Germline-derived CDR1 and CDR2 are SGHTA and FQGTGA. General observations from the study: One later analysis reportedly identified an Asian-associated ancestry cluster that showed fewer N-insertions than the roughly 700-donor mean. The authors listed 150 or so TCR beta chains as cytomegalovirus-associated.

60 Vbeta and 13 Jbeta primers were used in PCR. The assay was immunoSEQ multiplex PCR, and TCRdb's table has in-frame clones only and misses some. This sample has about 150,000 clones; approximately 79% occur once, and the top ten carry less than 3.5%. As for this clone: The antigen is unknown.

The chain links TRBV7-3 to TRBJ2-3; 7 nucleotides align to TRBD1. Sequences were obtained from PBMCs. This receptor was taken from a woman in her 30s in good health and CMV-seronegative. The CDR3 is CASSQTSNRGAQYF. In DNA form, the CDR3 reads TGTGCCAGCAGCCAAACCTCCAACAGGGGCGCGCAGTATTTT.